The 21 T cell receptor beta chains listed next were all sequenced from one sample in a study of T cells in tuberculosis. The time point was: new active TB diagnosis, blood taken before or within 7 days of starting treatment. TCRdb's copy holds only in-frame clones and misses some; the assay was immunoSEQ multiplex PCR. The sample yields about 49,000 clones, about 95% seen once. This specimen was PBMCs, taken at tuberculosis diagnosis. The receptors were gathered from an adult with tuberculosis.

The genes are TRBV19 and TRBJ1-2, with D unresolved. Looked up from germline, CDR1 is LNHDA and CDR2 is SQIVND (reference sequence). There are 13 residues in the CDR3. The V end was cut by 2 bases, the J end by 7 bases, with 11 bases between. The chain's CDR3 is CASSIQETVGYTF. In nucleotides, the CDR3 is TGTGCCAGTAGTATACAGGAAACTGTTGGCTACACCTTC. The full variable domain, rest sourced from reference TRBV19 and TRBJ1-2, is DGGITQSPKYLFRKEGQNVTLSCEQNLNHDAMYWYRQDPGQGLRLIYYSQIVNDFQKGDIAEGYSVSREKKESFPLTVTSAQKNPTAFYLCASSIQETVGYTFGSGTRLTVV.

The J gene is TRBJ2-3, the V gene TRBV7-2; the D gene is possibly TRBD1 (5 bases). With 3 bases removed from V and 3 bases from J, the gap between germline ends came to 10 bases. The length of the CDR3 is 14 residues. Germline V CDR1 and CDR2: SGHTA, FQGNSA. Here the CDR3 DNA reads TGTGCCAGCAGCTTTAGGCACAGGACAGATACGCAGTATTTT. It translates to CASSFRHRTDTQYF.

The chain carries TRBV18 and TRBJ1-1; D is ambiguous. Germline CDR1 reads KGHSH; CDR2 reads LQKENI. The CDR3 has 13 amino acids. V lost 1 base, J lost 4 bases, and 7 bases lay in between. The CDR3 sequence: CASSPRTVTEAFF. The DNA of the CDR3 is TGTGCCAGCTCACCACGAACGGTCACTGAAGCTTTCTTT. Based on the CDR3 plus reference TRBV18 and TRBJ1-1, the full variable domain is NAGVMQNPRHLVRRRGQEARLRCSPMKGHSHVYWYRQLPEEGLKFMVYLQKENIIDESGMPKERFSAEFPKEGPSILRIQQVVRGDSAAYFCASSPRTVTEAFFGQGTRLTVV.

The chain recombines TRBV7-2 with TRBJ2-1; 7 bases line up with TRBD2. This CDR3 is built from 17 residues. CDR1 and CDR2 (germline): SGHTA, FQGNSA. The trim removed 4 bases at V and 7 bases at J, leaving 16 bases unmatched. The CDR3 DNA reads as TGTGCCAGCAGCTCCTCTAAGGGCGGGAGAATCTTGAATGAGCAGTTCTTC. It codes for CASSSSKGGRILNEQFF.

This clone came up once. V gene TRBV4-1 combines with J gene TRBJ2-6; 8 nucleotides line up with TRBD1. Germline V gives CDR1 MGHRA, CDR2 YSYEKL. The CDR3 runs to 19 residues. After removal of 1 base from V and 0 bases from J, the junction contained 8 bases not matched to a gene. CDR3 region: CASSQGPGQEISGANVLTF. Here the CDR3 DNA reads TGCGCCAGCAGCCAAGGGCCGGGACAGGAAATCTCTGGGGCCAACGTCCTGACTTTC.

The chain couples TRBV5-5 to TRBJ2-1; 9 nucleotides line up with TRBD1. In germline, CDR1 is SGHKS, CDR2 YYEKEE (reference sequence). J gave up 3 bases and V 7 bases, and 5 bases lay outside the gene matches. This CDR3 region has 14 residues. The CDR3 is CASGPGQGYNEQFF. The CDR3 DNA follows: TGTGCCAGCGGACCGGGACAGGGCTACAATGAGCAGTTCTTC.

This chain connects TRBV6-5 to TRBJ1-2; D remains unclear. Trimming pared 5 bases from V and 4 bases from J, leaving 11 bases between. The CDR3 has 13 residues. In germline, CDR1 is MNHEY, CDR2 SVGAGI. The CDR3 nucleotides read TGTGCCAGCAGTGAACAGAGCCTCTATGGCTACACCTTC. Its protein is CASSEQSLYGYTF.

As DNA, the CDR3 is TGCGCCAGCAGCTTGGGACAGGGGGGACCGATCACTGAAGCTTTCTTT. The encoded protein is CASSLGQGGPITEAFF. The rearrangement joins TRBV5-1 to TRBJ1-1; 9 bases are a match to TRBD1. Trimming cost V 0 bases and J 4 bases; bases outside gene matches: 7. The V gene's germline CDR1 is SGHRS and CDR2 YFSETQ. The CDR3 consists of 16 residues.

The rearrangement joins TRBV10-3 to TRBJ1-2; D call uncertain. Germline values: CDR1 ENHRY, CDR2 SYGVKD. The CDR3 is 14 residues long. The germline V and J ends were trimmed by 6 bases and 8 bases, with 19 bases remaining between them. The CDR3 reads CAIRGLLSREGYTF. The CDR3 nucleotides are TGTGCCATCAGAGGACTACTCTCACGAGAGGGCTACACCTTC.

The chain combines TRBV30 with TRBJ2-2, with TRBD1 matching over 8 bases. The germline gives CDR1 GTSNPN, CDR2 SVGIG (reference sequence). The CDR3 consists of 16 residues. V was pared by 2 bases and J by 4 bases, with 9 bases of the junction left unmatched. CDR3 residues: CAWSSSGGFGTGELFF. CDR3 sequence (DNA): TGTGCCTGGAGTTCTTCAGGGGGCTTTGGCACCGGGGAGCTGTTTTTT.

The chain is built from TRBV11-3 and TRBJ2-1; the D gene is possibly TRBD1 (5 bases). V lost 5 bases to trimming and J lost 7 bases, with 12 bases between them. The CDR3 runs 13 residues. Germline values: CDR1 SGHNT, CDR2 YENEEA. CDR3 region: CASSQGAENEQFF. In DNA, the CDR3 is TGTGCCAGCAGCCAGGGCGCCGAGAATGAGCAGTTCTTC.

The chain uses TRBV19 and TRBJ2-1; a weak D match, TRBD2 (5 bases). V was cut by 3 bases and J by 11 bases, with 17 bases left in between. Germline CDR1 LNHDA, CDR2 SQIVND (reference sequence). The CDR3 sequence is 14 residues long. CDR3 loop: CASSMTGAGFQQFF. The CDR3 coding sequence is TGTGCCAGTAGTATGACGGGCGCGGGTTTTCAGCAGTTCTTC.

The rearrangement joins TRBV19 to TRBJ1-3; D call uncertain. CDR3 size: 17 residues. Germline V gene sequence: CDR1 LNHDA, CDR2 SQIVND (reference sequence). V lost 6 bases, J lost 1 base, and 19 bases lay in between. The CDR3 DNA is TGTGCCAGTAGCTCGACGGGGTCGGGAGGTTCTGGAAACACCATATATTTT. Translating it yields CASSSTGSGGSGNTIYF.

The rearrangement uses TRBV6-6 and TRBJ2-3; 10 bases agree with TRBD2. The CDR3 contains 16 residues. The germline V gene has CDR1 MNHNY and CDR2 SVGAGI (reference sequence). Unmatched junction bases numbered 9, after V lost 6 bases and J lost 3 bases. The CDR3 loop reads CASRAPSGRKTDTQYF. The CDR3 nucleotides read TGTGCCAGCAGAGCCCCTAGCGGGAGAAAGACAGATACGCAGTATTTT.

The chain links TRBV6-1 to TRBJ2-7, with 7 bases matching TRBD1. The V gene's germline CDR1 is MNHNS and CDR2 SASEGT. This CDR3 comprises 13 residues. V gave up 6 bases and J gave up 4 bases; unmatched junction bases: 6. Written as DNA, the CDR3 is TGTGCCAGCAGGGAGACAGGGAAGTACGAGCAGTACTTC. This codes for CASRETGKYEQYF.

The chain employs TRBV27 and TRBJ2-7; 9 positions match TRBD1. V lost 4 bases and J lost 1; bases outside the gene matches: 5. Germline CDR1 is MNHEY and CDR2 is SMNVEV (reference sequence). The CDR3 covers 15 residues. CDR3 sequence: CASSSVGTGSYEQYF. CDR3 sequence (DNA): TGTGCCAGCAGTTCAGTTGGGACAGGGTCCTACGAGCAGTACTTC.

J is TRBJ2-1 and V is TRBV27; D is possibly TRBD2 (5 bases). The V end was cut by 5 bases, the J end by 0 bases, with 14 bases between. CDR1 and CDR2 from the germline V gene are MNHEY and SMNVEV (reference sequence). CDR3 length: 16 amino acids. The CDR3 spells CASSASSGVSYNEQFF. CDR3 nucleotides: TGTGCCAGCAGTGCCTCTTCCGGGGTCTCCTACAATGAGCAGTTCTTC.

This clone was picked up a small number of times. The rearrangement links TRBV25-1 to TRBJ1-1; D is uncertain. Per the germline V gene, CDR1 is MGHDK and CDR2 is SYGVNS. The CDR3 runs to 11 residues. Between the trimmed V and J ends, which lost 7 bases and 2 bases, there was a span of 5 bases. CDR3 nucleotide sequence: TGTGCCAGCACGGGAAACACTGAAGCTTTCTTT. This encodes CASTGNTEAFF.

This chain connects TRBV7-8 to TRBJ1-5; a possible D gene is TRBD1 (6 bases). The V gene lost 1 base and the J gene lost 0 bases, with 19 bases spanning the gap. Germline values: CDR1 SGHVS, CDR2 FQNEAQ. This CDR3 has 19 residues. CDR3 DNA: TGTGCCAGCAGCTTAGGACAGGTCATCGGAAATGGTAGCAATCAGCCCCAGCATTTT. This translates into CASSLGQVIGNGSNQPQHF.

This chain uses TRBV4-3 with TRBJ2-1, with 11 nucleotides matching TRBD2. With 6 bases clipped from V and 3 bases from J, the junction kept 13 bases outside the gene matches. CDR3 length: 18 residues. Germline assignment: CDR1 LGHNA and CDR2 YSLEER. In DNA, the CDR3 is TGCGCCAGCAGTACCACTAGCGGGAGTTTCAGCGACTACAATGAGCAGTTCTTC. Protein product: CASSTTSGSFSDYNEQFF.

The V gene is TRBV7-8, the J gene TRBJ2-6; 9 nucleotides line up with TRBD2. J lost 4 bases, V lost 1 base, and 5 bases had no gene match. This CDR3 spans 17 amino acids. CDR1 and CDR2 (germline): SGHVS, FQNEAQ. CDR3 amino acids: CASSLVAGGPGANVLTF. CDR3 nucleotides: TGTGCCAGCAGCTTAGTTGCGGGAGGGCCCGGGGCCAACGTCCTGACTTTC.